This record concerns one T cell receptor beta chain sequence. The junction had 6 bases not matched to a gene; V was cut back by 6 bases and J by 0 bases. Germline CDR1 is MNHEY and CDR2 is SMNVEV (reference sequence). This CDR3 has 15 amino acids. This sample is drawn from a study of blood T cell repertoires in COVID-19. Study-level information: The United States, Italy and Spain provided the acute and convalescent COVID-19 samples.

The method was immunoSEQ multiplex PCR; TCRdb's version includes in-frame clones alone and lacks a portion of them. This table has approximately 230,000 clones, approximately 90% appearing once. Recruits, aged about 18 to 90 years, lived in around 24 US areas. Recovery among Cohort 3 donors was established by two negative PCRs, clearance, or symptom resolution. The specimen was PBMCs or T cells enriched from blood (not recorded which). The source of this sequence is a man in his late teens or twenties who had recovered from COVID-19. The J gene is TRBJ1-2, the V gene TRBV27; 8 bases map to TRBD1. The CDR3 DNA reads as TGTGCCAGCAGCCTGGGGACAGGCTCTAACTATGGCTACACCTTC. Amino acid sequence: CASSLGTGSNYGYTF.